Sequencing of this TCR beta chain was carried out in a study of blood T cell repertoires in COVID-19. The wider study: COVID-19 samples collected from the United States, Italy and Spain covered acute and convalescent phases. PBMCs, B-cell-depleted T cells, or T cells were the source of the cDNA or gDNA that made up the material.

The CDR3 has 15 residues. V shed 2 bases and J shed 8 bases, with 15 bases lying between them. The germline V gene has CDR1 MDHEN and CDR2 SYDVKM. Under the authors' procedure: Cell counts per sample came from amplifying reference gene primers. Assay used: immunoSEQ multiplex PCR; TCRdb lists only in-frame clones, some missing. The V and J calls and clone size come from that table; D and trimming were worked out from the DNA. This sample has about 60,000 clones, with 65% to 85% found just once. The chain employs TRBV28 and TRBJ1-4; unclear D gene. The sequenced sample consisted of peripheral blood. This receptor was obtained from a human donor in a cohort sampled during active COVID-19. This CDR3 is CASSLPRSSWEKLFF. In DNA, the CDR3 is TGTGCCAGCAGTTTACCGCGGTCTTCGTGGGAAAAACTGTTTTTT. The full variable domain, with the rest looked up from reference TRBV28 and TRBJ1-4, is DVKVTQSSRYLVKRTGEKVFLECVQDMDHENMFWYRQDPGLGLRLIYFSYDVKMKEKGDIPEGYSVSREKKERFSLILESASTNQTSMYLCASSLPRSSWEKLFFGSGTQLSVL.